One and the same sample provided the 10 T cell receptor beta chains below, sequenced in a study of CD8 T cells in Susac syndrome. Random hexamers were used to reverse transcribe roughly 0.45 to 1 ug of RNA. TCRdb independently ran MiXCR on the immunoSEQ multiplex PCR reads; one entry per CDR3 protein. The repertoire holds about 190,000 distinct CDR3 sequences, with approximately 94% as singletons. Material for sequencing was CD4+ T cells from PBMCs. All receptors come from a human donor with Susac syndrome.

This clonotype was recorded only once. The V and J genes are TRBV24-1 and TRBJ2-5, with TRBD2 as a possible D gene (6 bases). CDR1 KGHDR and CDR2 SFDVKD come from the germline V gene. V dropped 1 base and J dropped 5 bases, with 13 bases sitting between them. CDR3 size: 15 residues. The CDR3 region is CATSDFVGGWETQYF. The DNA for the CDR3 is TGTGCCACCAGTGATTTTGTCGGGGGATGGGAGACCCAGTACTTC.

This chain uses TRBV29-1 with TRBJ1-2; a possible D gene is TRBD1 (6 bases). This CDR3 spans 16 amino acids. Germline CDR1 SQVTM, CDR2 ANQGSEA. The V and J ends lost 4 bases and 3 bases respectively, with 21 bases between them. The CDR3, as DNA: TGCAGCGTTGGCCCTCGGGGGGGGCGCGTGGACTATGGCTACACCTTC. Translated: CSVGPRGGRVDYGYTF.

CDR3 coding DNA: TGTGCCTCCTACGGTAGCGGGGTTCACGCGCAGTATTTT. Protein product: CASYGSGVHAQYF. The J gene is TRBJ2-3, the V gene TRBV30; 8 positions agree with TRBD2. V gave up 7 bases and J gave up 10 bases; unmatched junction bases: 13. The CDR3 loop spans 13 amino acids. Per the germline V gene, CDR1 is GTSNPN and CDR2 is SVGIG (reference sequence).

The chain couples TRBV4-1 to TRBJ2-5; 7 nucleotides match TRBD1. V lost 3 bases to trimming and J lost 2 bases; unmatched junction nucleotides: 6. The germline V gene encodes CDR1 MGHRA and CDR2 YSYEKL. This CDR3 has 15 residues. As DNA, the CDR3 is TGCGCCAGCAGCCAGAGCCGGGACAGACAAGAGACCCAGTACTTC. Encoded protein: CASSQSRDRQETQYF.

This clonotype was counted once. The chain combines TRBV27 with TRBJ1-6; possible D gene TRBD1, 5 bases. CDR1 and CDR2 (germline): MNHEY, SMNVEV (reference sequence). The CDR3 consists of 14 residues. Trimming left V 4 bases short and J 8 bases short, with 12 bases between. In nucleotides, the CDR3 is TGTGCCAGCAGTTCCTCCCGGGGGGATTCACCCCTCCACTTT. Its protein product is CASSSSRGDSPLHF.

J is TRBJ2-7 and V is TRBV9; no reliable D call. CDR1 SGDLS and CDR2 YYNGEE come from the germline V gene. CDR3 length equals 13 residues. V lost 0 bases and J lost 6, with 10 bases in between. The CDR3 region has the DNA TGTGCCAGCAGCGTAGCCCCCGCGGCCGAGCAGTACTTC. Translation: CASSVAPAAEQYF.

V is TRBV6-2 or TRBV6-3 and J is TRBJ2-1; 13 bases map to TRBD2. The length of the CDR3 is 15 residues. Trimming at V came to 6 bases and at J to 9 bases, leaving 8 bases not matched to a gene. CDR1 and CDR2 (germline): MNHEY, SVGEGT. CDR3 region: CASSRTSGGGSEQFF. The DNA of the CDR3 is TGTGCCAGCAGCCGGACTAGCGGGGGAGGTAGTGAGCAGTTCTTC.

The DNA for the CDR3 is TGCAGTGCTAACCAACCGGGACCCAGCTCTGGGGCCAACGTCCTGACTTTC. Translated: CSANQPGPSSGANVLTF. The genes are TRBV20-1 and TRBJ2-6; possibly TRBD1 or TRBD2 for D (5 bases each). This CDR3 contains 17 residues. Germline CDR1 reads DFQATT; CDR2 reads SNEGSKA (reference sequence). Trimming left V 4 bases short and J 0 bases short, with 16 bases between.

The table lists this clonotype with a count of one. The V and J genes are TRBV3-1 and TRBJ2-3; 7 nucleotides align to TRBD2. With 4 bases clipped from V and 7 bases from J, the junction kept 5 bases outside the gene matches. Germline-derived CDR1 and CDR2 are LGHDT and YNNKEL (reference sequence). CDR3 size: 13 residues. CDR3: CASSPPSGNTQYF. CDR3 sequence (DNA): TGTGCCAGCAGCCCCCCTAGCGGCAATACGCAGTATTTT.

The V and J genes are TRBV29-1 and TRBJ1-2; 7 positions agree with TRBD1. CDR1 and CDR2 from the germline V gene are SQVTM and ANQGSEA. The V segment lost 0 bases and the J segment 11 bases; nucleotides outside the gene matches: 12. The length of the CDR3 is 14 residues. The chain's CDR3 is CSVEDRAGQIGYTF. The CDR3 DNA reads TGCAGCGTTGAAGATCGGGCGGGACAGATTGGGTACACCTTC.